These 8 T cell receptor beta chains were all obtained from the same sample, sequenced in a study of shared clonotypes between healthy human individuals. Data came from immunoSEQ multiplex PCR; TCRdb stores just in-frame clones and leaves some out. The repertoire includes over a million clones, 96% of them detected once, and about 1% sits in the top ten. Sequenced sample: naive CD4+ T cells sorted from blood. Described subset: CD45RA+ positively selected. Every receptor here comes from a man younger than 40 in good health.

This CDR3 is CASKRGDRAQETQYF. DNA for the CDR3: TGTGCCAGCAAGAGGGGTGACAGGGCACAAGAGACCCAGTACTTC. The rearrangement joins TRBV9 to TRBJ2-5, with 7 bases that match TRBD1. This CDR3 is built from 15 residues. Germline assignment: CDR1 SGDLS and CDR2 YYNGEE. Trimming cost V 6 bases and J 2 bases; bases outside gene matches: 10.

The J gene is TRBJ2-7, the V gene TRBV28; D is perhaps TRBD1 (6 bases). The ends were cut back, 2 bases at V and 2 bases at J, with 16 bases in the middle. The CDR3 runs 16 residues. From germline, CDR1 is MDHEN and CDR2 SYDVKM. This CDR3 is CASSLLRTDRPYEQYF. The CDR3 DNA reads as TGTGCCAGCAGTTTACTTCGGACAGATCGCCCCTACGAGCAGTACTTC.

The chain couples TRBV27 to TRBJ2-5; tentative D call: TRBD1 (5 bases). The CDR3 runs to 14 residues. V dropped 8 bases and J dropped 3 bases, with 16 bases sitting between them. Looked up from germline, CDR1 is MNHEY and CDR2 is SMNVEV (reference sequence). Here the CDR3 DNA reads TGTGCCAGCTCTTTTCGGACACAAAAAGAGACCCAGTACTTC. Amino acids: CASSFRTQKETQYF.

Written as DNA, the CDR3 is TGTGCCAGCAGCTTGACTCCGGGACTCCAACAACAGCAGTACTTC. Translation gives CASSLTPGLQQQQYF. The chain employs TRBV5-4 and TRBJ2-7; possibly TRBD2 for D (6 bases). The CDR3 covers 15 residues. Deletions cut 1 base from V and 8 bases from J, with 19 bases between. Germline V gene sequence: CDR1 SGHNT, CDR2 YYREEE (reference sequence).

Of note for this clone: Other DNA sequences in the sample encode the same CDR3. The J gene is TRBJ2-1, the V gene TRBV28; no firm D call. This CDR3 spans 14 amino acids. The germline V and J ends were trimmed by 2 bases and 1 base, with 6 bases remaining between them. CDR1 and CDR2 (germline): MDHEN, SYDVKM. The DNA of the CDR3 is TGTGCCAGCAGTTTACTGGGTTCCTACAATGAGCAGTTCTTC. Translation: CASSLLGSYNEQFF.

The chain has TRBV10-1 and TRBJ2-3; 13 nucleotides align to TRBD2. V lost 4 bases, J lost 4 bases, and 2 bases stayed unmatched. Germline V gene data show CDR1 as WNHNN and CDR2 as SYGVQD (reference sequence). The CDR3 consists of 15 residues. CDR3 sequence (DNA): TGCGCCAGCAGTGTCGGACTAGCGGGGGCAGATACGCAGTATTTT. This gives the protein CASSVGLAGADTQYF.

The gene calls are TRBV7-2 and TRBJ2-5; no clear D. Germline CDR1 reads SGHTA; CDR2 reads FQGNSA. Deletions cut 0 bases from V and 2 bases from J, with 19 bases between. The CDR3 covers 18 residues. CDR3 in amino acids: CASSLALGGGERQETQYF. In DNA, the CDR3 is TGTGCCAGCAGCTTAGCGCTCGGCGGCGGAGAACGGCAAGAGACCCAGTACTTC.

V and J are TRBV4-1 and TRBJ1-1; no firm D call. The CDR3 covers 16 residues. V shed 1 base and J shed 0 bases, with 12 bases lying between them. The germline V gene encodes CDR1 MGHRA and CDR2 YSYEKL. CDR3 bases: TGCGCCAGCAGCCAAGCAGGACCCTGGATGAACACTGAAGCTTTCTTT. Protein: CASSQAGPWMNTEAFF.